The T cell receptor (beta chain) described here comes from a study of identical twins. Donors uniformly comprised healthy Caucasians. Study results and limitations: Models came in too low on out-of-frame TCR alpha sharing in monozygotic twins. Excess sharing by twins proved weaker in beta out-of-frame sequences.

V lost 3 bases and J 1 base, leaving 7 bases between the germline ends. CDR1 is LNHDA, CDR2 SQIVND, per germline (reference sequence). The CDR3 contains 15 residues. In this sample, this clonotype turned up a few times. Its antigen is as yet unknown. Addition of a universal primer site occurred through template switching, and cDNA carried unique molecular identifiers. One entry per CDR3 protein results from TCRdb running MiXCR on the 5' RACE reads. Here the sample spans about 500,000 distinct CDR3 sequences, roughly an eighth being singletons. These data are also associated with another study on yellow fever vaccine responses in identical twins.

V is TRBV19 and J is TRBJ2-6, with D unclear. This clonotype was obtained from a woman aged 18-29 years in good health. The specimen sequenced was CD4+ T cells sorted from blood. The chain's CDR3 is CASSISPSGANVLTF. The CDR3 bases are TGTGCCAGTAGTATTTCGCCATCTGGGGCCAACGTCCTGACTTTC. The full variable domain, completed using reference TRBV19 and TRBJ2-6, is DGGITQSPKYLFRKEGQNVTLSCEQNLNHDAMYWYRQDPGQGLRLIYYSQIVNDFQKGDIAEGYSVSREKKESFPLTVTSAQKNPTAFYLCASSISPSGANVLTFGAGSRLTVL.